This T cell receptor beta chain derives from a study of technical replicates of blood from several donors. V shed 3 bases and J 4 bases; nucleotides not matched to a gene: 6. The CDR3 spans 15 residues. Germline V CDR1 and CDR2: MDHEN, SYDVKM. Method: immunoSEQ multiplex PCR; TCRdb's copy keeps in-frame clones and lacks some. Of about 90,000 clones in the sample, over 90% are singletons; the top ten hold more than 0.2%. Sequencing was carried out using T cells isolated from PBMCs. This receptor was obtained from a human donor in good health. V gene TRBV28 combines with J gene TRBJ2-3, with 8 bases matching TRBD2. This CDR3 reads CASSFIGRVSDTQYF. The CDR3 bases are TGTGCCAGCAGTTTCATCGGGAGGGTTTCAGATACGCAGTATTTT.